One TCR beta chain is described in this entry. The source of the sample is a study of blood T cell repertoires in COVID-19. In the authors' workflow: Amplification of reference gene primers provided the estimated nucleated cell counts. Clones were sequenced by immunoSEQ multiplex PCR, and TCRdb holds only the in-frame ones, with some missing. V and J calls plus clone size are reproduced from that table; the DNA served to infer D and trimming. The sample holds some 200,000 clones, 80% to 90% seen once. The CDR3 covers 16 residues. From germline, CDR1 is KGHDR and CDR2 SFDVKD. J gave up 0 bases and V 4 bases, and 4 bases lay outside the gene matches.

V usage is TRBV24-1 and J usage is TRBJ2-3; 9 positions match TRBD1. The sequence came from a woman in her forties or fifties with active or convalescent COVID-19. Sequencing was carried out using peripheral blood. The DNA for the CDR3 is TGTGCCACCAGTGACTGGGGACAGGGAAGCACAGATACGCAGTATTTT. It encodes CATSDWGQGSTDTQYF.